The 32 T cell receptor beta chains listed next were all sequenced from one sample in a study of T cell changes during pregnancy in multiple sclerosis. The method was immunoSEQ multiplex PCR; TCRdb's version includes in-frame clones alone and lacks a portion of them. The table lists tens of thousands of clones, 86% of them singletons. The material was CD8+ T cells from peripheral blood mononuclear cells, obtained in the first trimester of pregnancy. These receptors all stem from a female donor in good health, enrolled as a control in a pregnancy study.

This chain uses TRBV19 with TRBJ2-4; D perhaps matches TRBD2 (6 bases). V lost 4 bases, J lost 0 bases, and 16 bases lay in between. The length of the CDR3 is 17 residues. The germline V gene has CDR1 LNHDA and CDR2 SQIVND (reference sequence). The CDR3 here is CASSTGPLASAKNIQYF. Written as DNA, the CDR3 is TGTGCCAGTAGTACGGGTCCCCTAGCGTCAGCCAAAAACATTCAGTACTTC.

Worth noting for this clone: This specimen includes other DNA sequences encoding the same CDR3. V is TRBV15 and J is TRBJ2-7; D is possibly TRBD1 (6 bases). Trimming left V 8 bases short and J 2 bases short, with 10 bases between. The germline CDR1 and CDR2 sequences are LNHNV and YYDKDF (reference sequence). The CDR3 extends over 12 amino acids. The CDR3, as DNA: TGTGCCACCTCTGGACAGACCTACGAGCAGTACTTC. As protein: CATSGQTYEQYF.

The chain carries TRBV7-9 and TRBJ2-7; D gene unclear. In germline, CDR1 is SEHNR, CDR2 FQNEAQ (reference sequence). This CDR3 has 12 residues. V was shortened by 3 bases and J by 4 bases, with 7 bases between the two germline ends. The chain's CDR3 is CASSLAEYEQYF. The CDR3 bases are TGTGCCAGCAGCTTGGCGGAATACGAGCAGTACTTC.

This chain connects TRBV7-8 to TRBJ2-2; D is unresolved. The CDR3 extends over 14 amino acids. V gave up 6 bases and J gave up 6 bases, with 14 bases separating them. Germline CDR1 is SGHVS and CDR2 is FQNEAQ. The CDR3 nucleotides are TGTGCCAGCAGTCGGGTCCCTGTGGCCGGGGAGCTGTTTTTT. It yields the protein CASSRVPVAGELFF.

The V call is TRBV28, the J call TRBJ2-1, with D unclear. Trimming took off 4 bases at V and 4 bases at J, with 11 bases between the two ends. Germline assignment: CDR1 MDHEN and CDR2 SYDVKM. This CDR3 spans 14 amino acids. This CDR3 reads CASSSSLEYNEQFF. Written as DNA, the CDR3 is TGTGCCAGCAGTTCCTCGTTAGAGTACAATGAGCAGTTCTTC.

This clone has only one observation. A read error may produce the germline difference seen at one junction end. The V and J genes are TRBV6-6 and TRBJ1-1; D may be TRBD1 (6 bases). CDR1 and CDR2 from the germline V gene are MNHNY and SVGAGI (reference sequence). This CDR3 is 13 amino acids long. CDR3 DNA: TGTGCCAGCAGTGATGGACAGAACACTGAAGCTTCCTTT. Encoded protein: CASSDGQNTEASF.

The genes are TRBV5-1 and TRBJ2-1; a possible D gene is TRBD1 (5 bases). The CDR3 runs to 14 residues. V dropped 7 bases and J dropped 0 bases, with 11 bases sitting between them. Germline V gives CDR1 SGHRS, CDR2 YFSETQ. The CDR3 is CASYPDSSYNEQFF. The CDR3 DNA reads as TGCGCCAGCTATCCCGACAGCTCCTACAATGAGCAGTTCTTC.

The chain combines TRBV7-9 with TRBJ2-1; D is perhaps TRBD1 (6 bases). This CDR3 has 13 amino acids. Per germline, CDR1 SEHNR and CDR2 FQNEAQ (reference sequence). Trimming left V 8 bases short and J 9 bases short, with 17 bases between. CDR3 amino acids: CASAPDSLFEQFF. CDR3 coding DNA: TGTGCCAGCGCCCCGGACAGTCTATTTGAGCAGTTCTTC.

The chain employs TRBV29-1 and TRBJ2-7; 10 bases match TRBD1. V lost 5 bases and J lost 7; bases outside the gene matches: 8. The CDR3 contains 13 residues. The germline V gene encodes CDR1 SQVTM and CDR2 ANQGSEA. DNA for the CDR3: TGCAGCGTTCACCGGGACAGGGGTGAAGAGCAGTACTTC. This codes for CSVHRDRGEEQYF.

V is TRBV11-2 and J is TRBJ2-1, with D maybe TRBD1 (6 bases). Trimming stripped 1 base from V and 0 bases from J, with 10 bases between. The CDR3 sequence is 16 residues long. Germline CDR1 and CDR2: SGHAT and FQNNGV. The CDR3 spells CASSLVRQVSYNEQFF. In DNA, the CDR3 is TGTGCCAGCAGCTTAGTCCGACAGGTCTCCTACAATGAGCAGTTCTTC.

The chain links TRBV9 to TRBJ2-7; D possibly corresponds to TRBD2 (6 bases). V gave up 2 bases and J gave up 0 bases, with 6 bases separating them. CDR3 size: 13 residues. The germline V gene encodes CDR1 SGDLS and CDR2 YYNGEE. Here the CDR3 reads CASSVGSSYEQYF. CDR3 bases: TGTGCCAGCAGCGTCGGGAGCTCCTACGAGCAGTACTTC.

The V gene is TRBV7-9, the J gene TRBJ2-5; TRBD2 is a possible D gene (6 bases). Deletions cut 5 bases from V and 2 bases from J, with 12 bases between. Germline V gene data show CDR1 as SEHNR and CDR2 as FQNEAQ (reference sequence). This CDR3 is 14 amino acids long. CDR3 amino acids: CASSIWDSQETQYF. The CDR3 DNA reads TGTGCCAGCAGCATTTGGGACTCACAAGAGACCCAGTACTTC.

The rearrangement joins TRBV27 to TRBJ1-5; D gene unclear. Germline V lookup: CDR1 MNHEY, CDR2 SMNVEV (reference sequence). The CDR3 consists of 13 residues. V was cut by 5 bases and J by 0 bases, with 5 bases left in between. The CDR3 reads CASSPHSNQPQHF. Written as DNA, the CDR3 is TGTGCCAGCAGTCCCCATAGCAATCAGCCCCAGCATTTT.

The CDR3 nucleotides read TGTGCCAGCAGCTTAGGGGCCAGGGCACCCTACAATGAGCAGTTCTTC. It codes for CASSLGARAPYNEQFF. The rearrangement links TRBV11-2 to TRBJ2-1, with a possible D match to TRBD1 (5 bases). This CDR3 comprises 16 residues. Germline V gene lookup returns CDR1 SGHAT and CDR2 FQNNGV. The V gene lost 1 base and the J gene lost 2 bases, with 12 bases spanning the gap.

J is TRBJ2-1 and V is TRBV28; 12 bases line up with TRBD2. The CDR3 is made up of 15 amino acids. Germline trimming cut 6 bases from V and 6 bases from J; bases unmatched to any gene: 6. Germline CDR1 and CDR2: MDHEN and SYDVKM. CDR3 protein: CASRQETSGGNEQFF. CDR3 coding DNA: TGTGCCAGCAGACAAGAGACTAGCGGGGGCAATGAGCAGTTCTTC.

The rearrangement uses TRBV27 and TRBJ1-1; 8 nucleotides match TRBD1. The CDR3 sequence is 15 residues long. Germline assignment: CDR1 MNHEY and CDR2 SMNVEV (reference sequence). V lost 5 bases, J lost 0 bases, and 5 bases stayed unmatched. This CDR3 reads CASSARTGMNTEAFF. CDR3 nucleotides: TGTGCCAGCAGTGCTAGGACAGGGATGAACACTGAAGCTTTCTTT.

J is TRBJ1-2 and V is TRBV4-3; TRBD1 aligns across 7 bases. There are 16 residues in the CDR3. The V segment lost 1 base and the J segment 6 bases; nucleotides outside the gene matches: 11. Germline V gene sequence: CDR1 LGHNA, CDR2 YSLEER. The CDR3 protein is CASSQGYRGRIDGYTF. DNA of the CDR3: TGCGCCAGCAGCCAAGGTTACAGGGGAAGGATAGATGGCTACACCTTC.

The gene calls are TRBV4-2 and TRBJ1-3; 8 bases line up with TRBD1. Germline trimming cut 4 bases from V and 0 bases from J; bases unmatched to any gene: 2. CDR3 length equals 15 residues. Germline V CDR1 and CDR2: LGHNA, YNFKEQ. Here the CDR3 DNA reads TGTGCCAGCAGCCCAGGGGGCCGCTCTGGAAACACCATATATTTT. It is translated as CASSPGGRSGNTIYF.

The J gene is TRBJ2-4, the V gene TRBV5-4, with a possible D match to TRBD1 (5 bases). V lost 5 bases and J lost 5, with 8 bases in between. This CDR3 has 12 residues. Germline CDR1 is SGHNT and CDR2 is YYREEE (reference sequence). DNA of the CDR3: TGTGCCAGCAGGGGGCCCCAAAACATTCAGTACTTC. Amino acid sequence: CASRGPQNIQYF.

CDR3 in DNA: TGTGCCAGCGAACAGGGGAAGATCAATGAGCAGTTCTTC. Its translation: CASEQGKINEQFF. This chain connects TRBV2 to TRBJ2-1; 7 nucleotides match TRBD1. CDR3 length equals 13 residues. Germline V gene lookup returns CDR1 SNHLY and CDR2 FYNNEI. V dropped 8 bases and J dropped 6; count of bases not matched to a gene: 7.

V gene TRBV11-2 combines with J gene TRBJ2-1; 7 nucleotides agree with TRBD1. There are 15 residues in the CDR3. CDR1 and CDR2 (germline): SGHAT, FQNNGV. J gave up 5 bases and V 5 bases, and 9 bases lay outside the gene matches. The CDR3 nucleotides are TGTGCCAGCAGCGCAGAACAGGGGCTCAACAATGAGCAGTTCTTC. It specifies CASSAEQGLNNEQFF.

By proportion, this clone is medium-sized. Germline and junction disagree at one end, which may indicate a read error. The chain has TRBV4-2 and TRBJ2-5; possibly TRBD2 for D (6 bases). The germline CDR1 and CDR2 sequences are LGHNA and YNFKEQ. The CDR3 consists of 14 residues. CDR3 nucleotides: TGTGCCAGCAGGCAAGGGCTCGGGGGAGAGACCCAGTACTTC. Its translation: CASRQGLGGETQYF.

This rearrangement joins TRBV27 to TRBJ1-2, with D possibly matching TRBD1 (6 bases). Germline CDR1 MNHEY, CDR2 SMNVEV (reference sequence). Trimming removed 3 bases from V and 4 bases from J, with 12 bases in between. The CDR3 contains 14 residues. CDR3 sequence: CASSLAGEGYGYTF. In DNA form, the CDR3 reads TGTGCCAGCAGTTTGGCAGGGGAAGGCTATGGCTACACCTTC.

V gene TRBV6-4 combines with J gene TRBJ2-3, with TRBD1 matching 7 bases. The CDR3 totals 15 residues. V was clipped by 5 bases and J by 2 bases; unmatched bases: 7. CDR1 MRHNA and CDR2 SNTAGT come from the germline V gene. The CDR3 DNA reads TGTGCCAGCAGTCCCTCCGACAGGGCCACAGATACGCAGTATTTT. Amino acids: CASSPSDRATDTQYF.

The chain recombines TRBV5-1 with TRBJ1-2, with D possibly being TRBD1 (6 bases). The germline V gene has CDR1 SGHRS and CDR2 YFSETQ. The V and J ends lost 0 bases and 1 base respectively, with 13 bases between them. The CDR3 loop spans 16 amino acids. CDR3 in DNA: TGCGCCAGCAGCTTGGAGACAGGCGCCAATAACTATGGCTACACCTTC. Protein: CASSLETGANNYGYTF. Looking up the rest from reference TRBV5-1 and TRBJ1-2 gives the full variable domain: KAGVTQTPRYLIKTRGQQVTLSCSPISGHRSVSWYQQTPGQGLQFLFEYFSETQRNKGNFPGRFSGRQFSNSRSEMNVSTLELGDSALYLCASSLETGANNYGYTFGSGTRLTVV.

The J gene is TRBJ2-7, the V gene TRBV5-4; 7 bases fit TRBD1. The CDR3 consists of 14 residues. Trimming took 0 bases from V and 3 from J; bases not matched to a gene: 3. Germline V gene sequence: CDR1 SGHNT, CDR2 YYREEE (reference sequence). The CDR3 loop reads CASSLADRVYEQYF. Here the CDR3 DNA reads TGTGCCAGCAGCTTGGCAGACAGGGTCTACGAGCAGTACTTC.

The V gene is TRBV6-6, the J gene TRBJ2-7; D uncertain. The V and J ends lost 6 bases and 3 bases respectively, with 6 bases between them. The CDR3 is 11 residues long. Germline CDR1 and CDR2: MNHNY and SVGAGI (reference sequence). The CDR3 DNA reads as TGTGCCAGCAGAGTCAGCTACGAGCAGTACTTC. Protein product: CASRVSYEQYF.

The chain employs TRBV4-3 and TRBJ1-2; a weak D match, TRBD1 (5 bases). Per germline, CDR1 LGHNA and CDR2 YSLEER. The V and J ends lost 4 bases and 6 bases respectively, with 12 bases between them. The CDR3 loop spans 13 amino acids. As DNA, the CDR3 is TGCGCCAGCAGCCCGGGGGGAGGCCATGGCTACACCTTC. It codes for CASSPGGGHGYTF.

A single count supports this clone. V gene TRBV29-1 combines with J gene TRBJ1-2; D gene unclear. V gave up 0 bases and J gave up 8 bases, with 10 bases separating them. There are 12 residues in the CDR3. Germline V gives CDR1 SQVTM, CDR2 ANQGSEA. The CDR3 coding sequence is TGCAGCGTTGAAGATAGAAGGAGGGGCTACACCTTC. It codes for CSVEDRRRGYTF.

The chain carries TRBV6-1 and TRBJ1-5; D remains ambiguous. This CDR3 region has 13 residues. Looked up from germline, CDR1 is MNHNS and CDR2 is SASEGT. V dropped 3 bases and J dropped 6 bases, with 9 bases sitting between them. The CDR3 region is CASSDPLSQPQHF. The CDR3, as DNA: TGTGCCAGCAGTGACCCTCTGAGTCAGCCCCAGCATTTT.

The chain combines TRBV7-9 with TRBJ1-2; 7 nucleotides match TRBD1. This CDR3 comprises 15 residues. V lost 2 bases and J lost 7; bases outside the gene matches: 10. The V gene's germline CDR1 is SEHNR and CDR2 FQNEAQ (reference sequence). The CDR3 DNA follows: TGTGCCAGCAGCTTACCTTACGACAGGGAGGTTGGCTACACCTTC. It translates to CASSLPYDREVGYTF.

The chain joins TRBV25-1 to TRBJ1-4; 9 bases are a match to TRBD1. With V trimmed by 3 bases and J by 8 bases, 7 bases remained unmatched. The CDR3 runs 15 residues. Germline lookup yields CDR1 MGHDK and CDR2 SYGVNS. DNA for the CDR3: TGTGCCAGCAGTGACCCCGACAGGGGGGGGGAAAAACTGTTTTTT. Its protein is CASSDPDRGGEKLFF.